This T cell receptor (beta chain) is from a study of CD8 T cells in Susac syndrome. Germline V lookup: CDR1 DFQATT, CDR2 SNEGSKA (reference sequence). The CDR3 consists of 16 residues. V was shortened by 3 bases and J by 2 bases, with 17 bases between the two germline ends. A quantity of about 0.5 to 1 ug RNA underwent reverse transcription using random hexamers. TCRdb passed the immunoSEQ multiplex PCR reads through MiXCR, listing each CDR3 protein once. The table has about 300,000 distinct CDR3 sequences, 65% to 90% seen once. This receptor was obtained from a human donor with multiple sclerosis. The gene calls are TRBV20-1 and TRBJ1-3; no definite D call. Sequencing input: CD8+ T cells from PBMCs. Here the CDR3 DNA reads TGCAGTGCTAGTCAGTCGGCAGGCCGGGCTGGAAACACCATATATTTT. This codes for CSASQSAGRAGNTIYF.